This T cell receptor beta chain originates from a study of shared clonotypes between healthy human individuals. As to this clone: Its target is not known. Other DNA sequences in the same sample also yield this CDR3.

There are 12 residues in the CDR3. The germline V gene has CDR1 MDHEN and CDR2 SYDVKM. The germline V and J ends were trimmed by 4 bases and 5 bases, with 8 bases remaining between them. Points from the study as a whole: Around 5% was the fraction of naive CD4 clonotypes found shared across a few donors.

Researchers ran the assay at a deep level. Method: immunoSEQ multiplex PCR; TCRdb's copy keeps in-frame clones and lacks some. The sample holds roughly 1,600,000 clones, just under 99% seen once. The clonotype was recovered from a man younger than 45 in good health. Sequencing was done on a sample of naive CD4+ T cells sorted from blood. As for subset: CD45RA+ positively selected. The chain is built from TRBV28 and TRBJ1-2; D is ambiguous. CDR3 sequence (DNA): TGTGCCAGCAGTTCGACTAGTTATGGCTACACCTTC. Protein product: CASSSTSYGYTF.